This T cell receptor beta chain was retrieved from a study of T cell responses to AZD1222 COVID-19 vaccine. Study-wide findings and caveats: Baseline seropositivity characterized only six AZD1222 recipients. Vaccine-associated CD4 TCRs ranged over spike, dominating at 160-218 and 743-854. Close to half of all spike-specific TCRs reportedly target regions of the variants that are unmutated. The breadth and depth of Spike-specific TCRs increased once two AZD1222 doses had been given.

The method was immunoSEQ multiplex PCR; TCRdb's version includes in-frame clones alone and lacks a portion of them. Of more than 95,000 clones in the sample, less than 90% were seen once. For this clone: What it binds is unknown.

From germline, CDR1 is MNHEY and CDR2 SVGAGI. Unmatched junction bases numbered 5, after V lost 10 bases and J lost 0 bases. The CDR3 runs 13 residues. The specimen comprised peripheral blood, sampled on day 0 of AZD1222 vaccination. This clonotype originated in an adult in good health. The chain has TRBV6-5 and TRBJ1-1; 7 bases are a match to TRBD1. The CDR3: CAIDRALNTEAFF. The CDR3 region has the DNA TGTGCCATCGACAGGGCCTTGAACACTGAAGCTTTCTTT.